The rows below give T cell receptor beta chains drawn from one sample of a study of identical twins. TCRdb re-called the 5' RACE reads with MiXCR, one entry per CDR3 protein. The sample shows fewer than 450,000 distinct CDR3 sequences, approximately 8.8% of them seen only once. Sequencing was done on a sample of naive T cells sorted from blood. The receptor source for this set is a woman in her fifties or sixties in good health. The CDR3 runs from the conserved cysteine through the conserved F or W.

J: TRBJ2-5
V: TRBV5-1
CDR3: CASSLVNKPQETQYF

J: TRBJ2-3
V: TRBV10-3
CDR3: CAVAFTDTQYF

J: TRBJ2-2
V: TRBV12-3/TRBV12-4
CDR3: CATAGGKAGELFF

J: TRBJ2-3
V: TRBV29-1
CDR3: CSVEGEASGPLFTQYF

J: TRBJ1-2
V: TRBV12-3/TRBV12-4
CDR3: CASSLDGYGYTF

J: TRBJ2-1
V: TRBV24-1
CDR3: CATSALADPYNEQFF

J: TRBJ2-7
V: TRBV15
CDR3: CATSGGTEQYF

J: TRBJ2-7
V: TRBV9
CDR3: CASSVDGSTYEQYF

J: TRBJ2-3
V: TRBV12-3/TRBV12-4
CDR3: CASSRSRTDRDTQYF

J: TRBJ2-7
V: TRBV9
CDR3: CASSVGNSGDYEQYF

J: TRBJ2-3
V: TRBV20-1
CDR3: CSARASRNTDTQYF

J: TRBJ1-2
V: TRBV20-1
CDR3: CSARAGDGYTF

J: TRBJ1-2
V: TRBV10-1
CDR3: CASSDPTASDGYTF

J: TRBJ2-5
V: TRBV3-1
CDR3: CASSHVADQYF

J: TRBJ2-7
V: TRBV12-3/TRBV12-4
CDR3: CASSLGSGGLEQYF

J: TRBJ2-2
V: TRBV20-1
CDR3: CSAPPSGRWTGELFF

J: TRBJ2-1
V: TRBV7-9
CDR3: CASSLVDRNEQFF

J: TRBJ2-5
V: TRBV27
CDR3: CASSLSLGAETQYF

J: TRBJ2-1
V: TRBV20-1
CDR3: CSARATIGGYNEQFF

J: TRBJ2-1
V: TRBV19
CDR3: CASSIDPALYNEQFF

J: TRBJ1-1
V: TRBV25-1
CDR3: CASIGVRNTEAFF

J: TRBJ2-3
V: TRBV29-1
CDR3: CSVEASGRAGGTDTQYF